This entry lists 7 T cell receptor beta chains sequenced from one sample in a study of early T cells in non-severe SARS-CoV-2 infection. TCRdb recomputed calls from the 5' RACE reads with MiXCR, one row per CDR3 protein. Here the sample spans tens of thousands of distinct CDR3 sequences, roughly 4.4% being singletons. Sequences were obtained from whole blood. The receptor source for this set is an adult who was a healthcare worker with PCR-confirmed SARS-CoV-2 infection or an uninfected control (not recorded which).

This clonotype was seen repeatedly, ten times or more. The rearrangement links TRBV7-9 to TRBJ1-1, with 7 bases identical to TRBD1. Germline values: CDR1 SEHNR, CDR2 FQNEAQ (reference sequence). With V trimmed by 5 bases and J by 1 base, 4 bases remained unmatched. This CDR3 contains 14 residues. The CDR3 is CASSLNRGNTEAFF. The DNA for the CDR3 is TGTGCCAGCAGCCTAAACAGGGGGAACACTGAAGCTTTCTTT.

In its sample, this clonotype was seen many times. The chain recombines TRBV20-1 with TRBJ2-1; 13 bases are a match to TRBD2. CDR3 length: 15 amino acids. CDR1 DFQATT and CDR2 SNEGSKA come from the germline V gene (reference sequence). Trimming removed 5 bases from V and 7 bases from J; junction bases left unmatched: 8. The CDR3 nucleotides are TGCAGTGCTTCCAGCGGACTAGCGGGAGTAAATGAGCAGTTCTTC. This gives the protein CSASSGLAGVNEQFF.

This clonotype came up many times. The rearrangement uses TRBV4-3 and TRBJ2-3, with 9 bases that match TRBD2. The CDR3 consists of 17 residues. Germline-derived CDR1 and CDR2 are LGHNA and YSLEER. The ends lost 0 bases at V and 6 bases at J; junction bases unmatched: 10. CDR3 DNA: TGCGCCAGCAGCCAAGATGAGAGCGGGGGGTTTGGGGATACGCAGTATTTT. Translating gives CASSQDESGGFGDTQYF.

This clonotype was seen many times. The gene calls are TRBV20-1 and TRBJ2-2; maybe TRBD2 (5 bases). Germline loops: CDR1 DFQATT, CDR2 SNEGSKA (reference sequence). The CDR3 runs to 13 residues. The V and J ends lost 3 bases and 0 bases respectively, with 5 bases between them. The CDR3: CSASGANTGELFF. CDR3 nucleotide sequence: TGCAGTGCTAGCGGGGCGAACACCGGGGAGCTGTTTTTT.

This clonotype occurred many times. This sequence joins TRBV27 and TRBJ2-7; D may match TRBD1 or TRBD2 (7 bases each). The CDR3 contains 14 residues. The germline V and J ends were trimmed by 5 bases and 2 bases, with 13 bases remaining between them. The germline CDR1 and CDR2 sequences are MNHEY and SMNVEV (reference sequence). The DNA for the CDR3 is TGTGCCAGCAGTAGACAGGGAGGGACCTACGAGCAGTACTTC. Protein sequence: CASSRQGGTYEQYF.

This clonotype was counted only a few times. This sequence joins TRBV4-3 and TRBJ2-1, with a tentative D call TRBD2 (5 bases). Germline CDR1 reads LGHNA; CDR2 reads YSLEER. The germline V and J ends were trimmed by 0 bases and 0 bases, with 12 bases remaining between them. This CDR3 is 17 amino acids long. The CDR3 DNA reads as TGCGCCAGCAGCCAAGACTCCGGACTCAGCTCCTACAATGAGCAGTTCTTC. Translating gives CASSQDSGLSSYNEQFF.

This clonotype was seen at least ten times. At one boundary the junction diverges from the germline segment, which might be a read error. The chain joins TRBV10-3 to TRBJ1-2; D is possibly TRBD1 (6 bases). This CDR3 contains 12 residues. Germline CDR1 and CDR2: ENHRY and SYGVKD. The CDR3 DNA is TGTGCCATCAGTGAGTCTGCGGACAGATACCGCTTC. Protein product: CAISESADRYRF.